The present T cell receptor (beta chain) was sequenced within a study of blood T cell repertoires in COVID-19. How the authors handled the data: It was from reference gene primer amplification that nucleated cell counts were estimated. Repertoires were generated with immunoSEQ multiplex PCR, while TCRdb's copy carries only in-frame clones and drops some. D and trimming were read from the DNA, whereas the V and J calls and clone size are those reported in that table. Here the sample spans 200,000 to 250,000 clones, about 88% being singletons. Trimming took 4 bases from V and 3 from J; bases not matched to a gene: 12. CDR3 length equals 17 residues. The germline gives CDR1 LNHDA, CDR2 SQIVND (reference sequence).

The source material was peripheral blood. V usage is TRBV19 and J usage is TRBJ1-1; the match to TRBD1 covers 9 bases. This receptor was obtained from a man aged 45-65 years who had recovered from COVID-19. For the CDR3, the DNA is TGTGCCAGTAGTAAAGGACAGGGGCGTCTTCTTGACACTGAAGCTTTCTTT. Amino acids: CASSKGQGRLLDTEAFF.